This T cell receptor (beta chain) comes out of a study of blood T cell repertoires in COVID-19. Study in general: T cells, B-cell-depleted T cells, or PBMCs supplied cDNA or gDNA.

After removal of 6 bases from V and 4 bases from J, the junction contained 13 bases not matched to a gene. The germline CDR1 and CDR2 sequences are SGHAT and FQNNGV. The CDR3 is 17 amino acids. Only in-frame clones appear in the TCRdb table, and some are missing; sequencing was by immunoSEQ multiplex PCR. The sample shows over 100,000 clones, roughly 84% of them seen only once. This receptor was taken from a man aged 60 to 69 with acute or convalescent COVID-19. The chain joins TRBV11-2 to TRBJ2-7, with 12 nucleotides matching TRBD2. The sequencing input was peripheral blood. CDR3 region: CASSGARGTSGLYEQYF. CDR3 in DNA: TGTGCCAGCAGTGGGGCGCGGGGGACTAGCGGGTTATACGAGCAGTACTTC.